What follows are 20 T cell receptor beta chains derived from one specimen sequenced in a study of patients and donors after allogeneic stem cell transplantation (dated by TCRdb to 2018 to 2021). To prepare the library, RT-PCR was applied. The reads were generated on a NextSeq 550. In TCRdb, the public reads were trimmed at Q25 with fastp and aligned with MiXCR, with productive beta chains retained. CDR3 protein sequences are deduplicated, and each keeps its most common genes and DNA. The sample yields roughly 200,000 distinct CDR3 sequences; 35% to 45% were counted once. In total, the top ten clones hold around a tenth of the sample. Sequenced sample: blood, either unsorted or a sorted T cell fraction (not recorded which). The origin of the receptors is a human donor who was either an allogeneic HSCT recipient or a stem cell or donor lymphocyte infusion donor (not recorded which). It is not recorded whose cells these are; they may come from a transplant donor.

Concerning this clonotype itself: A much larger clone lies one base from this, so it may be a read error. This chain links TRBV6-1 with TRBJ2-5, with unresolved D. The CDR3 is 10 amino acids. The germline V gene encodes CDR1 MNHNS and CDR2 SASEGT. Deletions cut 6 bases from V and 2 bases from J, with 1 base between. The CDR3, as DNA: TGTGCCAGCAGGCAAGAGACCCAGTACTTC. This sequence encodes CASRQETQYF.

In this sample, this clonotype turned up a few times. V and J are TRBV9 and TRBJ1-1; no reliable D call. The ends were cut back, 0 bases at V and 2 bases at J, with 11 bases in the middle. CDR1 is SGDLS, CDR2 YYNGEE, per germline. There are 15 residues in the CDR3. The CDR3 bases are TGTGCCAGCAGCGTAGGGGGAGGCTCCAACACTGAAGCTTTCTTT. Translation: CASSVGGGSNTEAFF.

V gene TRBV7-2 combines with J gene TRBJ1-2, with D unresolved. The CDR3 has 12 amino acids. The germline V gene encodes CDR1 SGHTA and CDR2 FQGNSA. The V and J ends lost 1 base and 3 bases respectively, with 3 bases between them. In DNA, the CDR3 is TGTGCCAGCAGCTTAGGTTACTATGGCTACACCTTC. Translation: CASSLGYYGYTF.

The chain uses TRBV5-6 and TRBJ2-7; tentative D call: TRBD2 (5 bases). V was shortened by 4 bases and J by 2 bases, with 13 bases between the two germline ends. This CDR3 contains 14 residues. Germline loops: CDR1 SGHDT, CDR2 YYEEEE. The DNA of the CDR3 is TGTGCCAGCAGCGTGACCGGGAAGGCCTACGAGCAGTACTTC. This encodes CASSVTGKAYEQYF.

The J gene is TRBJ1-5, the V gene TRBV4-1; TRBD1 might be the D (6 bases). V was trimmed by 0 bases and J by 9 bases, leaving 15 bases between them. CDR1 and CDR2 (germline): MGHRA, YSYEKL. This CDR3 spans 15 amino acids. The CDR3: CASSQDTGGEGPQHF. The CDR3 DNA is TGCGCCAGCAGCCAAGATACCGGGGGCGAGGGGCCCCAGCATTTT.

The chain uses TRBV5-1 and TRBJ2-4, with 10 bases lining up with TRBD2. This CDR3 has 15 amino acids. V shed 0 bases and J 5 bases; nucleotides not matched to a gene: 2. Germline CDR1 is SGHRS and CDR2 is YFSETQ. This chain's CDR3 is CASSLVAGGENIQYF. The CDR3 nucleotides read TGCGCCAGCAGCTTGGTAGCGGGGGGAGAAAACATTCAGTACTTC.

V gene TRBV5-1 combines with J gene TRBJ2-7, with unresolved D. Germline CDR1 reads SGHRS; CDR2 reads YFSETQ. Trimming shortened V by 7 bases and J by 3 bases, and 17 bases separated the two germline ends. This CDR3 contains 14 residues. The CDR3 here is CASFPNFQSYEQYF. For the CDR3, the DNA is TGCGCCAGCTTCCCCAACTTCCAAAGCTACGAGCAGTACTTC.

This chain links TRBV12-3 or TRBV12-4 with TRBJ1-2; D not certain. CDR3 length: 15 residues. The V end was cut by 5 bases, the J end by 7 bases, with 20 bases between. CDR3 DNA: TGTGCCAGCAGTCTCCTCTCTGACGGGCTTTCTGGCTACACCTTC. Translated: CASSLLSDGLSGYTF.

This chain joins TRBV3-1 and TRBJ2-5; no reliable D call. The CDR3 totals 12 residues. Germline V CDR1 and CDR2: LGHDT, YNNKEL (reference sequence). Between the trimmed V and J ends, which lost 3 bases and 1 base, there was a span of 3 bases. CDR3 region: CASSQVQETQYF. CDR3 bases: TGTGCCAGCAGCCAGGTCCAAGAGACCCAGTACTTC.

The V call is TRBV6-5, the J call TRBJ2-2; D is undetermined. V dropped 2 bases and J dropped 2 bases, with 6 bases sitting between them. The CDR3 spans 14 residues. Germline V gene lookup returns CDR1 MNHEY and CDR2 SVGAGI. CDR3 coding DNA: TGTGCCAGCAGTTACAGGGAAAACACCGGGGAGCTGTTTTTT. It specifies CASSYRENTGELFF.

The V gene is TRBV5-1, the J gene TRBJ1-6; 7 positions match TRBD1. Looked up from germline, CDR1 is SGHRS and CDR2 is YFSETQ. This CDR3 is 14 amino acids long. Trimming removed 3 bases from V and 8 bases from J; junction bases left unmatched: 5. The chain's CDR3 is CASSWDSSYSPLHF. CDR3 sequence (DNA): TGCGCCAGCAGCTGGGACAGCTCCTATTCACCCCTCCACTTT.

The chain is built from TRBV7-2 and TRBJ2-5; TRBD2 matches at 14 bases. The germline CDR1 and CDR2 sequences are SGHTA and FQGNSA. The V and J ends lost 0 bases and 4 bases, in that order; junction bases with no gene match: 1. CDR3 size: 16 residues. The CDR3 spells CASSLATSGGGETQYF. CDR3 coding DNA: TGTGCCAGCAGCTTAGCGACTAGCGGGGGGGGAGAGACCCAGTACTTC.

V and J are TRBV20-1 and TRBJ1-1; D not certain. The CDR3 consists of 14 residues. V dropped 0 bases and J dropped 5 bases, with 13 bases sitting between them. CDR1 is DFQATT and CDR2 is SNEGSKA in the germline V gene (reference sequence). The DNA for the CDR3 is TGCAGTGCTAGAGATCCGGGGTCAGTAACTGAAGCTTTCTTT. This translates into CSARDPGSVTEAFF.

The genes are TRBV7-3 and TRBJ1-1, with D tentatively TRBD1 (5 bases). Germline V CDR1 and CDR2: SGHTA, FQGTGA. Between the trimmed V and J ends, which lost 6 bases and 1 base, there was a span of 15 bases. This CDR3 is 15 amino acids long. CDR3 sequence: CASSPTGTRNTEAFF. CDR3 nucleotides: TGTGCCAGCAGTCCTACCGGGACCCGGAACACTGAAGCTTTCTTT.

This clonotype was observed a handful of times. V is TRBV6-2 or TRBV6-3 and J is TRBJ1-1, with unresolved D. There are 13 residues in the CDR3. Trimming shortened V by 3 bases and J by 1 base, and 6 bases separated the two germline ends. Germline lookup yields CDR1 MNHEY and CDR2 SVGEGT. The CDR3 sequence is CASSYYENTEAFF. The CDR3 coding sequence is TGTGCCAGCAGTTATTACGAGAACACTGAAGCTTTCTTT.

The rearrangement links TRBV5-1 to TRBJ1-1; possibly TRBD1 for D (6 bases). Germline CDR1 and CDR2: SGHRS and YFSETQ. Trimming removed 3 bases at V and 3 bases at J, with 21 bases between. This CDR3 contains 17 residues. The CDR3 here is CASSWGAGSVGDTEAFF. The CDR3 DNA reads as TGCGCCAGCAGCTGGGGGGCCGGCTCGGTCGGCGACACTGAAGCTTTCTTT.

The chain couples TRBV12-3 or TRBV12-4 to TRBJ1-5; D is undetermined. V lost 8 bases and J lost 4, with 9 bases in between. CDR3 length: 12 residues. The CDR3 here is CASSHGNQPQHF. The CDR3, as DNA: TGTGCCAGCTCGCACGGGAATCAGCCCCAGCATTTT.

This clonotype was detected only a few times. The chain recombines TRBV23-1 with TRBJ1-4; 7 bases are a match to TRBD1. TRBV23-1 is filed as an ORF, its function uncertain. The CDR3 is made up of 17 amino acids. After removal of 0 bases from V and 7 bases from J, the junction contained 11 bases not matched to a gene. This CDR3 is CASSQSTPGQHIEKLFF. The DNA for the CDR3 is TGCGCCAGCAGTCAATCGACTCCGGGACAGCATATTGAAAAACTGTTTTTT.

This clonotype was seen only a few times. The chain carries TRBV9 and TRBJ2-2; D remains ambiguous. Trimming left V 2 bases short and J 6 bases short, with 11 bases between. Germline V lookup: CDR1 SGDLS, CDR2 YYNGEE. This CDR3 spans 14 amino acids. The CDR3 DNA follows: TGTGCCAGCAGCGTCCGTCAGTCGTCCGGGGAGCTGTTTTTT. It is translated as CASSVRQSSGELFF. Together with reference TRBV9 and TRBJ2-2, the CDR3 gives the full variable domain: DSGVTQTPKHLITATGQRVTLRCSPRSGDLSVYWYQQSLDQGLQFLIQYYNGEERAKGNILERFSAQQFPDLHSELNLSSLELGDSALYFCASSVRQSSGELFFGEGSRLTVL.

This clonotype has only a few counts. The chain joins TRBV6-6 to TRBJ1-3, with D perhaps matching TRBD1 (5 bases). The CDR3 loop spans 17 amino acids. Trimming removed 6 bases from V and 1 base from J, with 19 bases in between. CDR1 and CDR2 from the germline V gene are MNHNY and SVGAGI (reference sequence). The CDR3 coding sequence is TGTGCCAGCAGCCAGTTCGGCCCAGGGAGTTCTGGAAACACCATATATTTT. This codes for CASSQFGPGSSGNTIYF.